The 16 T cell receptor beta chains presented below share a single source sample, sequenced in a study of CD8 T cells in Susac syndrome. The RNA, about 0.45 to 1 ug, was put through reverse transcription using random hexamers. From the immunoSEQ multiplex PCR reads, TCRdb called clonotypes with MiXCR, one entry per CDR3 protein. The sample contains around 200,000 distinct CDR3 sequences, 85% to 95% of which appear only once. Sample: CD4+ T cells from PBMCs. All receptors derive from a human donor in good health.

J is TRBJ1-1 and V is TRBV7-9, with D unclear. Trimming shortened V by 10 bases and J by 1 base, and 10 bases separated the two germline ends. CDR1 SEHNR and CDR2 FQNEAQ come from the germline V gene (reference sequence). This CDR3 has 12 amino acids. CDR3 bases: TGTGCCACCCGACGGAGGAACACTGAAGCTTTCTTT. This translates into CATRRRNTEAFF.

This rearrangement joins TRBV30 to TRBJ2-1; 13 bases map to TRBD2. The ends lost 3 bases at V and 9 bases at J; junction bases unmatched: 11. The CDR3 is 16 residues long. Germline V gene sequence: CDR1 GTSNPN, CDR2 SVGIG (reference sequence). CDR3 amino acids: CAWSLRLAGGGGEQFF. The CDR3 nucleotides are TGTGCCTGGAGCCTCCGACTAGCGGGAGGCGGGGGTGAGCAGTTCTTC.

The chain carries TRBV4-1 and TRBJ2-4; 11 bases match TRBD2. The CDR3 is 19 amino acids. The J segment lost 2 bases and the V segment lost 0 bases, leaving 9 bases of the junction unmatched. CDR1 is MGHRA and CDR2 is YSYEKL in the germline V gene. The CDR3 loop is CASSQDQTSGIVTKNIQYF. The CDR3 DNA follows: TGCGCCAGCAGCCAAGATCAGACTAGCGGGATTGTAACCAAAAACATTCAGTACTTC.

The J gene is TRBJ1-5, the V gene TRBV20-1, with a possible D match to TRBD1 (5 bases). The CDR3 length is 13 residues. The ends were cut back, 5 bases at V and 2 bases at J, with 10 bases in the middle. The V gene's germline CDR1 is DFQATT and CDR2 SNEGSKA (reference sequence). CDR3 DNA sequence: TGCAGTGCTGAGGGAGGGGGCAATCAGCCCCAGCATTTT. Protein sequence: CSAEGGGNQPQHF.

This rearrangement joins TRBV29-1 to TRBJ2-7; 8 positions agree with TRBD1. The V segment lost 6 bases and the J segment 6 bases; nucleotides outside the gene matches: 7. Germline V gene lookup returns CDR1 SQVTM and CDR2 ANQGSEA. The CDR3 totals 12 residues. This chain's CDR3 is CSVGQTGAEQYF. The CDR3 bases are TGCAGCGTGGGTCAGACAGGGGCCGAGCAGTACTTC.

This clonotype occurred once. The chain is built from TRBV3-1 and TRBJ1-2; 8 positions match TRBD1. Per germline, CDR1 LGHDT and CDR2 YNNKEL (reference sequence). V shed 6 bases and J 7 bases; nucleotides not matched to a gene: 13. CDR3 length: 15 residues. The CDR3 region has the DNA TGTGCCAGCAGAGAAACGGGACAGGATTCCACTGGCTACACCTTC. The encoded protein is CASRETGQDSTGYTF.

V is TRBV20-1 and J is TRBJ1-2; a possible D gene is TRBD1 (5 bases). Germline V gene lookup returns CDR1 DFQATT and CDR2 SNEGSKA (reference sequence). The ends were cut back, 5 bases at V and 4 bases at J, with 8 bases in the middle. This CDR3 comprises 11 residues. CDR3 coding DNA: TGCAGTGCTGGGGGTGGCTATGGCTACACCTTC. It translates to CSAGGGYGYTF.

The rearrangement links TRBV12-3 or TRBV12-4 to TRBJ1-5; D gene uncertain. Trimming shortened V by 5 bases and J by 4 bases, and 15 bases separated the two germline ends. CDR3 length: 15 residues. The CDR3 reads CASSPDRDLNQPQHF. CDR3 nucleotide sequence: TGTGCCAGCAGTCCAGACCGGGATCTTAATCAGCCCCAGCATTTT.

The chain uses TRBV20-1 and TRBJ2-1; TRBD2 agrees at 11 bases. The V and J ends lost 5 bases and 5 bases, in that order; junction bases with no gene match: 8. Germline V gene lookup returns CDR1 DFQATT and CDR2 SNEGSKA (reference sequence). This CDR3 has 15 amino acids. The CDR3 region has the DNA TGCAGTGCTGCGTCCGGGACTAGCGGTGACAATGAGCAGTTCTTC. Protein product: CSAASGTSGDNEQFF.

V gene TRBV19 combines with J gene TRBJ2-7; D gene unclear. Trimming removed 6 bases at V and 4 bases at J, with 13 bases between. This CDR3 region has 13 residues. Germline V lookup: CDR1 LNHDA, CDR2 SQIVND (reference sequence). CDR3 in amino acids: CASRDTSWYEQYF. The CDR3 nucleotides are TGTGCCAGTAGAGACACGTCCTGGTACGAGCAGTACTTC.

The V call is TRBV27, the J call TRBJ2-7; a weak D match, TRBD2 (5 bases). This CDR3 is built from 15 residues. V lost 4 bases, J lost 3 bases, and 16 bases lay in between. Per the germline V gene, CDR1 is MNHEY and CDR2 is SMNVEV (reference sequence). For the CDR3, the DNA is TGTGCCAGCAGTTCCGGACTTGAAAGTTTCTACGAGCAGTACGTC. This sequence encodes CASSSGLESFYEQYV.

The V gene is TRBV19, the J gene TRBJ1-2, with a weak D call TRBD1 (6 bases). Germline-derived CDR1 and CDR2 are LNHDA and SQIVND (reference sequence). The CDR3 is 14 residues long. With 6 bases removed from V and 3 bases from J, the gap between germline ends came to 14 bases. The CDR3 region is CASRRSNRDYGYTF. Written as DNA, the CDR3 is TGTGCCAGTAGGCGTTCCAACAGGGACTATGGCTACACCTTC.

The chain links TRBV27 to TRBJ2-7, with 13 bases that match TRBD2. This CDR3 has 14 amino acids. Germline CDR1 reads MNHEY; CDR2 reads SMNVEV (reference sequence). After removal of 5 bases from V and 7 bases from J, the junction contained 5 bases not matched to a gene. The CDR3 region is CASSTLAGGREQYV. DNA of the CDR3: TGTGCCAGCAGTACACTAGCGGGAGGGCGGGAGCAGTACGTC.

The chain is built from TRBV18 and TRBJ2-2; D remains ambiguous. Germline V gene sequence: CDR1 KGHSH, CDR2 LQKENI. Between the trimmed V and J ends, which lost 0 bases and 6 bases, there was a span of 2 bases. There are 12 residues in the CDR3. The CDR3 is CASSPPAGELFF. CDR3 nucleotides: TGTGCCAGCTCACCACCGGCCGGGGAGCTGTTTTTT.

This chain connects TRBV15 to TRBJ2-3, with D possibly matching TRBD2 (6 bases). Germline V gene sequence: CDR1 LNHNV, CDR2 YYDKDF (reference sequence). Trimming pared 3 bases from V and 4 bases from J, leaving 17 bases between. This CDR3 is 16 amino acids long. CDR3 sequence: CATSRSVGWGADTQYF. CDR3 DNA sequence: TGTGCCACCAGCAGGTCGGTCGGCTGGGGGGCAGATACGCAGTATTTT.

This sequence joins TRBV12-3 or TRBV12-4 and TRBJ2-5; tentative D call: TRBD2 (6 bases). Trimming removed 6 bases at V and 5 bases at J, with 13 bases between. The CDR3 extends over 13 amino acids. The CDR3, as DNA: TGTGCCAGCAGGGGCGCGGGGCGCGAGACCCAGTACTTC. This codes for CASRGAGRETQYF.